Below, 23 T cell receptor beta chains from the same sample are listed, as sequenced in a study of identical twins. In TCRdb, the 5' RACE reads were re-called with MiXCR into one record per CDR3 protein. The sample carries about 470,000 distinct CDR3 sequences, 24% recorded once. Another study also made use of these data, one on T cells expressing NK-cell markers.

Sequencing input: CD4+ T cells sorted from blood. The receptors originated from a woman aged 18-30 years in good health.

This clonotype appeared a few times. The V gene is TRBV6-1, the J gene TRBJ2-7; TRBD1 aligns across 11 bases. The J segment lost 2 bases and the V segment lost 6 bases, leaving 9 bases of the junction unmatched. The germline CDR1 and CDR2 sequences are MNHNS and SASEGT. The CDR3 has 16 amino acids. The CDR3 region is CASRRNPGQGAYEQYF. DNA for the CDR3: TGTGCCAGCAGACGGAATCCGGGACAGGGGGCCTACGAGCAGTACTTC.

This clonotype was recorded once. The chain employs TRBV20-1 and TRBJ2-5; the match to TRBD2 covers 10 bases. The trim removed 2 bases at V and 3 bases at J, leaving 6 bases unmatched. Germline lookup yields CDR1 DFQATT and CDR2 SNEGSKA (reference sequence). The CDR3 has 15 amino acids. The CDR3 DNA is TGCAGTGCTAGAAGCTCTAGCGGGAGAAAAGAGACCCAGTACTTC. Translation: CSARSSSGRKETQYF.

The CDR3 protein is CSASYQQGWQPQHF. CDR3 nucleotide sequence: TGCAGTGCTAGTTACCAACAGGGCTGGCAGCCCCAGCATTTT. The chain couples TRBV20-1 to TRBJ1-5, with D maybe TRBD1 (6 bases). V was clipped by 3 bases and J by 7 bases, with 16 bases between them. The germline V gene encodes CDR1 DFQATT and CDR2 SNEGSKA (reference sequence). The CDR3 totals 14 residues.

The chain recombines TRBV6-2 or TRBV6-3 with TRBJ2-2, with 9 bases lining up with TRBD1. The length of the CDR3 is 17 residues. The V gene end was trimmed by 6 bases and the J gene end by 4 bases; junction bases not matched to a gene: 12. CDR1 and CDR2 from the germline V gene are MNHEY and SVGEGT. CDR3 region: CASSRPGTGIGTGELFF. The CDR3 DNA is TGTGCCAGCAGCCGTCCCGGGACAGGGATCGGCACCGGGGAGCTGTTTTTT.

This rearrangement joins TRBV7-2 to TRBJ2-5, with no clear D. CDR1 and CDR2 from the germline V gene are SGHTA and FQGNSA. The CDR3 has 14 residues. The ends were cut back, 5 bases at V and 4 bases at J, with 14 bases in the middle. CDR3 sequence reads: CASSLDRTRETQYF. In DNA form, the CDR3 reads TGTGCCAGCAGCCTCGATCGGACCCGAGAGACCCAGTACTTC. The full variable domain, completed using reference TRBV7-2 and TRBJ2-5, is GAGVSQSPSNKVTEKGKDVELRCDPISGHTALYWYRQSLGQGLEFLIYFQGNSAPDKSGLPSDRFSAERTGGSVSTLTIQRTQQEDSAVYLCASSLDRTRETQYFGPGTRLLVL.

This clonotype has only a few counts. The genes are TRBV19 and TRBJ1-1, with no clear D. The V and J ends lost 7 bases and 6 bases respectively, with 18 bases between them. CDR3 length: 14 amino acids. The germline gives CDR1 LNHDA, CDR2 SQIVND (reference sequence). The CDR3 bases are TGTGCCAGTACCATTACAGCCGATCCCGCTGAAGCTTTCTTT. Protein sequence: CASTITADPAEAFF.

This clonotype was observed a few times. The chain joins TRBV14 to TRBJ2-1, with TRBD1 as a possible D gene (5 bases). Trimming left V 8 bases short and J 0 bases short, with 11 bases between. Per the germline V gene, CDR1 is SGHDN and CDR2 is FVKESK. The CDR3 covers 14 residues. CDR3 in DNA: TGTGCCAGCCAAGGGGTGAGCTCCTACAATGAGCAGTTCTTC. It yields the protein CASQGVSSYNEQFF. Filled out from reference TRBV14 and TRBJ2-1, the complete variable domain reads EAGVTQFPSHSVIEKGQTVTLRCDPISGHDNLYWYRRVMGKEIKFLLHFVKESKQDESGMPNNRFLAERTGGTYSTLKVQPAELEDSGVYFCASQGVSSYNEQFFGPGTRLTVL.

In its sample, this clonotype was seen many times. The V gene is TRBV6-2 or TRBV6-3, the J gene TRBJ1-1, with a weak D call TRBD1 (5 bases). This CDR3 contains 13 residues. In germline, CDR1 is MNHEY, CDR2 SVGEGT. Between the trimmed V and J ends, which lost 6 bases and 1 base, there was a span of 9 bases. As DNA, the CDR3 is TGTGCCAGCAGACCCCAGGGGAACACTGAAGCTTTCTTT. Translation: CASRPQGNTEAFF.

The gene calls are TRBV12-3 or TRBV12-4 and TRBJ2-6, with TRBD1 identical over 10 bases. V shed 4 bases, J shed 8 bases, and the junction held 5 bases outside the gene matches. The CDR3 has 15 residues. The CDR3 DNA follows: TGTGCCAGCAGTTCGCGGACAGGGGGGACCAACGTCCTGACTTTC. It specifies CASSSRTGGTNVLTF.

The genes are TRBV20-1 and TRBJ1-4; TRBD1 is a possible D gene (5 bases). Germline V CDR1 and CDR2: DFQATT, SNEGSKA (reference sequence). The CDR3 is made up of 13 amino acids. Trimming shortened V by 3 bases and J by 8 bases, and 13 bases separated the two germline ends. CDR3 protein: CSASGQGNEKLFF. In DNA, the CDR3 is TGCAGTGCTAGTGGCCAGGGTAACGAAAAACTGTTTTTT.

This clonotype has more than one count but fewer than ten. V is TRBV7-2 and J is TRBJ1-1; D is undetermined. Germline-derived CDR1 and CDR2 are SGHTA and FQGNSA. The CDR3 spans 12 residues. The V end lost 4 bases, the J end lost 6 bases, and 9 bases lay between the germline ends. CDR3 nucleotide sequence: TGTGCCAGCAGCTACCAGGCCGCTGAAGCTTTCTTT. It translates to CASSYQAAEAFF.

The genes are TRBV11-3 and TRBJ2-5, with D possibly called TRBD1 or TRBD2 (5 bases each). The germline V and J ends were trimmed by 6 bases and 3 bases, with 8 bases remaining between them. Germline V gives CDR1 SGHNT, CDR2 YENEEA. The CDR3 contains 12 residues. The CDR3 spells CASRGPEETQYF. The CDR3 bases are TGTGCCAGCAGGGGACCTGAAGAGACCCAGTACTTC.

This clonotype showed up just a few times. The J gene is TRBJ1-2, the V gene TRBV5-1, with D perhaps TRBD1 (6 bases). Germline loops: CDR1 SGHRS, CDR2 YFSETQ. Trimming stripped 4 bases from V and 6 bases from J, with 16 bases between. The CDR3 is made up of 14 amino acids. DNA of the CDR3: TGCGCCAGCAGCGTCGGGGGCCTATCAAATGGCTACACCTTC. Translating it yields CASSVGGLSNGYTF.

This clonotype occurred a few times. This chain uses TRBV20-1 with TRBJ2-1, with D tentatively TRBD1 (5 bases). Germline V lookup: CDR1 DFQATT, CDR2 SNEGSKA (reference sequence). The CDR3 is 13 amino acids. V lost 3 bases, J lost 4 bases, and 10 bases lay in between. The CDR3 sequence: CSASLTAYNEQFF. The CDR3 region has the DNA TGCAGTGCTAGCCTGACAGCATACAATGAGCAGTTCTTC.

A few counts support this clonotype. The chain has TRBV12-3 or TRBV12-4 and TRBJ2-7; 9 nucleotides line up with TRBD2. The CDR3 spans 15 residues. Trimming took 6 bases from V and 2 from J; bases not matched to a gene: 8. The CDR3 DNA sequence: TGTGCCAGCAGCCAGGCTAGCGGGGCAACCTACGAGCAGTACTTC. The encoded protein is CASSQASGATYEQYF.

This clonotype came up a few times. The chain carries TRBV7-9 and TRBJ2-7; perhaps TRBD2 as D (5 bases). Trimming shortened V by 4 bases and J by 5 bases, and 12 bases separated the two germline ends. Germline CDR1 reads SEHNR; CDR2 reads FQNEAQ (reference sequence). CDR3 length: 13 residues. CDR3 protein: CASSSRAGNEQYF. DNA of the CDR3: TGTGCCAGCAGCTCTCGGGCCGGGAACGAGCAGTACTTC.

This clonotype was detected a few times. The CDR3 is CASSVQRKGETQYF. The CDR3 DNA follows: TGTGCCAGCAGCGTACAGCGTAAGGGAGAGACCCAGTACTTC. This sequence joins TRBV9 and TRBJ2-5, with no clear D. V gave up 1 base and J gave up 4 bases, with 11 bases separating them. The CDR3 consists of 14 residues. Per the germline V gene, CDR1 is SGDLS and CDR2 is YYNGEE.

This chain connects TRBV7-9 to TRBJ2-1, with 9 bases fitting TRBD1. CDR1 is SEHNR and CDR2 is FQNEAQ in the germline V gene (reference sequence). Unmatched junction bases numbered 7, after V lost 3 bases and J lost 4 bases. The CDR3 is 16 amino acids. The CDR3 DNA sequence: TGTGCCAGCAGCTTGGGGACAGGGACCCCATACAATGAGCAGTTCTTC. This encodes CASSLGTGTPYNEQFF.

J is TRBJ2-6 and V is TRBV6-5; D is unclear. The CDR3 extends over 16 amino acids. Trimming pared 0 bases from V and 1 base from J, leaving 7 bases between. In germline, CDR1 is MNHEY, CDR2 SVGAGI. Written as DNA, the CDR3 is TGTGCCAGCAGTTACTCTAAAGGATCTGGGGCCAACGTCCTGACTTTC. Encoded protein: CASSYSKGSGANVLTF.

The chain carries TRBV20-1 and TRBJ2-1; D uncertain. The germline CDR1 and CDR2 sequences are DFQATT and SNEGSKA (reference sequence). Trimming left V 2 bases short and J 6 bases short, with 8 bases between. This CDR3 has 12 amino acids. The CDR3 region is CSARRLTNEQFF. CDR3 coding DNA: TGCAGTGCTAGAAGGCTAACCAATGAGCAGTTCTTC.

This clonotype was seen more than once but under ten times. The V gene is TRBV10-2, the J gene TRBJ1-1; D is perhaps TRBD1 (6 bases). V lost 4 bases and J lost 5, with 17 bases in between. Germline values: CDR1 WSHSY, CDR2 SAAADI. The CDR3 length is 15 residues. CDR3 protein: CASSGRAGARTEAFF. The CDR3 DNA follows: TGCGCCAGCAGTGGAAGGGCGGGGGCCAGAACTGAAGCTTTCTTT.

This clonotype was counted between two and nine times. The rearrangement joins TRBV20-1 to TRBJ1-1, with TRBD1 matching 7 bases. This CDR3 has 12 residues. Germline CDR1 and CDR2: DFQATT and SNEGSKA (reference sequence). The V and J ends lost 6 bases and 4 bases, in that order; junction bases with no gene match: 5. The CDR3 loop reads CSAKGAGTEAFF. CDR3 in DNA: TGCAGTGCAAAGGGGGCAGGCACTGAAGCTTTCTTT.

The rearrangement joins TRBV18 to TRBJ2-3; D is unclear. There are 13 residues in the CDR3. The V gene's germline CDR1 is KGHSH and CDR2 LQKENI. V lost 6 bases, J lost 2 bases, and 9 bases lay in between. Here the CDR3 reads CASSERVTDTQYF. CDR3 DNA sequence: TGTGCCAGCTCCGAGAGAGTCACAGATACGCAGTATTTT.